This T cell receptor (beta chain) was obtained from a study of blood T cells in healthy people across ages. Looking at the study overall: In model experiments, template switching was able to capture about one barcoded beta molecule for every two T cells that were present.

For the second PCR, which ran for about 7 to 11 cycles, a sample-barcoded 5' primer and a J-beta primer mix were used. TCRdb analysed the 5' RACE reads with MiXCR anew, one entry per CDR3 protein. The table includes roughly 1 million distinct CDR3 sequences, about 25% detected once. This clonotype was counted only a few times. This CDR3 is built from 15 residues. Germline V gene sequence: CDR1 SGHRS, CDR2 YFSETQ. V shed 4 bases, J shed 2 bases, and the junction held 7 bases outside the gene matches. These records were also assigned to another study, of T cells of mothers and their children.

The chain links TRBV5-1 to TRBJ2-3; 7 bases match TRBD1. This TCR derives from a girl aged 2-10 years in good health. Sample: blood. This chain's CDR3 is CASSQTGLYTDTQYF. CDR3 DNA: TGCGCCAGCAGCCAGACAGGGTTATACACAGATACGCAGTATTTT. The variable domain in full, with the rest retrieved from reference TRBV5-1 and TRBJ2-3, is KAGVTQTPRYLIKTRGQQVTLSCSPISGHRSVSWYQQTPGQGLQFLFEYFSETQRNKGNFPGRFSGRQFSNSRSEMNVSTLELGDSALYLCASSQTGLYTDTQYFGPGTRLTVL.